The TCR beta chain under discussion was sequenced for a study of blood T cell repertoires in COVID-19. Enrollees, 18 to 89 years old, lived in some 24 US areas. Before they entered the study, exposed participants had met a COVID-19 case within 2 weeks. Clones were sequenced by immunoSEQ multiplex PCR, and TCRdb holds only the in-frame ones, with some missing. The sample lists roughly 260,000 clones; about 83% were seen once. This TCR was sampled from a middle-aged woman who had been exposed to COVID-19. Sample: PBMCs or T cells enriched from blood (not recorded which).

CDR3 protein: CASSIQGFSGNTIYF. DNA for the CDR3: TGTGCCAGCAGCATACAGGGCTTCTCTGGAAACACCATATATTTT. This chain links TRBV7-8 with TRBJ1-3; a possible D gene is TRBD1 (6 bases). CDR1 and CDR2 from the germline V gene are SGHVS and FQNEAQ. V lost 5 bases, J lost 0 bases, and 11 bases lay in between. The CDR3 contains 15 residues.